This TCR beta chain derives from a study of T cell changes during pregnancy in multiple sclerosis. Sequencing used immunoSEQ multiplex PCR; TCRdb keeps in-frame clones, though not all of them. Of some 60,000 clones listed, approximately 90% were seen once; the top ten hold less than 2.5%. Germline V CDR1 and CDR2: LNHNV, YYDKDF (reference sequence). The CDR3 is made up of 16 amino acids. V lost 0 bases to trimming and J lost 4 bases, with 10 bases between them. This clone was picked up a small number of times. Source: peripheral blood, taken in the first trimester of pregnancy. The chain has TRBV15 and TRBJ2-6; D possibly corresponds to TRBD1 (6 bases). This TCR was recovered from a female donor in good health, enrolled as a control in a pregnancy study. CDR3 sequence: CATSREGAGGANVLTF. DNA for the CDR3: TGTGCCACCAGCAGAGAGGGGGCTGGCGGGGCCAACGTCCTGACTTTC.